The 14 T cell receptor beta chains below all came from one sample that was sequenced in a study of blood T cell repertoires in COVID-19. Here immunoSEQ multiplex PCR was the method, and the copy in TCRdb shows in-frame clones only, minus some. The sample holds around 140,000 clones; approximately 88% are singletons and the top ten take around a quarter. The specimen sequenced was peripheral blood. The receptors were sampled from a human donor in a cohort sampled during active COVID-19.

The chain combines TRBV9 with TRBJ1-5; D gene ambiguous. Germline loops: CDR1 SGDLS, CDR2 YYNGEE. Trimming removed 0 bases at V and 2 bases at J, with 12 bases between. The CDR3 contains 16 residues. In DNA, the CDR3 is TGTGCCAGCAGCGTAGACGGAAGGAGTGGCAATCAGCCCCAGCATTTT. This encodes CASSVDGRSGNQPQHF.

This clone was detected once. The J gene is TRBJ2-1, the V gene TRBV7-2; 10 bases are a match to TRBD2. The CDR3 consists of 15 residues. The germline V gene encodes CDR1 SGHTA and CDR2 FQGNSA. The ends lost 1 base at V and 10 bases at J; junction bases unmatched: 7. The CDR3 is CASSLGASGGREQFF. CDR3 bases: TGTGCCAGCAGCTTAGGGGCTAGCGGGGGCCGAGAGCAGTTCTTC.

The V and J genes are TRBV5-6 and TRBJ1-3; D is undetermined. CDR3 length: 14 residues. Trimming removed 4 bases at V and 4 bases at J, with 12 bases between. CDR1 and CDR2 from the germline V gene are SGHDT and YYEEEE. The CDR3 loop reads CASSRGLGGNTIYF. For the CDR3, the DNA is TGTGCCAGCAGCCGGGGTTTGGGAGGAAACACCATATATTTT.

The V gene is TRBV2, the J gene TRBJ1-2, with TRBD1 matching over 9 bases. The CDR3 is made up of 17 amino acids. Trimming cost V 5 bases and J 0 bases; bases outside gene matches: 10. CDR1 and CDR2 from the germline V gene are SNHLY and FYNNEI. CDR3 sequence reads: CASSSLQGALTNYGYTF. The CDR3 DNA sequence: TGTGCCAGCAGTTCTTTACAGGGGGCTCTGACTAACTATGGCTACACCTTC.

CDR3 protein: CASSPGGTSGTPTGELFF. CDR3 DNA sequence: TGTGCCAGCAGCCCAGGGGGGACTAGCGGGACACCCACCGGGGAGCTGTTTTTT. The chain carries TRBV13 and TRBJ2-2, with 13 bases lining up with TRBD2. With V trimmed by 5 bases and J by 4 bases, 10 bases remained unmatched. There are 18 residues in the CDR3. The V gene's germline CDR1 is PRHDT and CDR2 FYEKMQ (reference sequence).

The chain is built from TRBV6-5 and TRBJ2-2, with a weak D call TRBD1 (5 bases). CDR3 length: 15 amino acids. Germline CDR1 reads MNHEY; CDR2 reads SVGAGI. V was shortened by 6 bases and J by 1 base, with 12 bases between the two germline ends. The CDR3 region is CASSRSGLNTGELFF. CDR3 in DNA: TGTGCCAGCAGCCGATCAGGGCTGAACACCGGGGAGCTGTTTTTT.

This rearrangement joins TRBV24-1 to TRBJ2-2; D gene uncertain. This CDR3 has 14 amino acids. The germline V and J ends were trimmed by 4 bases and 3 bases, with 8 bases remaining between them. Germline CDR1 and CDR2: KGHDR and SFDVKD. Here the CDR3 reads CATSDWADTGELFF. CDR3 nucleotides: TGTGCCACCAGTGACTGGGCAGACACCGGGGAGCTGTTTTTT.

The chain has TRBV7-6 and TRBJ1-1, with TRBD1 matching over 8 bases. This CDR3 comprises 14 residues. Germline-derived CDR1 and CDR2 are SGHVS and FNYEAQ. The ends lost 5 bases at V and 5 bases at J; junction bases unmatched: 7. The CDR3 here is CASSPQGVSTEAFF. The DNA of the CDR3 is TGTGCCAGCAGCCCACAGGGGGTTAGTACTGAAGCTTTCTTT.

The chain employs TRBV5-1 and TRBJ2-7, with 9 nucleotides matching TRBD1. CDR1 is SGHRS, CDR2 YFSETQ, per germline. V lost 2 bases and J lost 2; bases outside the gene matches: 5. The CDR3 sequence is 15 residues long. The CDR3 spells CASSFRTGETYEQYF. In DNA form, the CDR3 reads TGCGCCAGCAGCTTCAGGACAGGGGAAACCTACGAGCAGTACTTC.

The rearrangement uses TRBV7-3 and TRBJ2-1, with TRBD2 identical over 8 bases. The trim removed 5 bases at V and 4 bases at J, leaving 19 bases unmatched. The CDR3 covers 19 residues. CDR1 is SGHTA and CDR2 is FQGTGA in the germline V gene. The CDR3, as DNA: TGTGCCAGCAGCCCATTCCCTATTCGGGATAGCGGGGCGTACAATGAGCAGTTCTTC. Encoded protein: CASSPFPIRDSGAYNEQFF.

This clone was seen a handful of times. The J gene is TRBJ2-1, the V gene TRBV7-6, with D perhaps TRBD2 (6 bases). Per germline, CDR1 SGHVS and CDR2 FNYEAQ. The CDR3 has 15 residues. V lost 5 bases and J 0 bases, leaving 11 bases between the germline ends. The CDR3 sequence is CASSPGTLSYNEQFF. The CDR3 DNA follows: TGTGCCAGCAGCCCTGGGACTCTCTCCTACAATGAGCAGTTCTTC.

This clone has just one count. The chain carries TRBV25-1 and TRBJ2-5; possibly TRBD2 for D (6 bases). Per the germline V gene, CDR1 is MGHDK and CDR2 is SYGVNS. Trimming took 6 bases from V and 0 from J, leaving 17 bases between them. The CDR3 covers 16 residues. As DNA, the CDR3 is TGTGCCAGCAGCTCGCCTGGGACTGCCTACCAAGAGACCCAGTACTTC. It translates to CASSSPGTAYQETQYF.

This clone came up many times. The chain recombines TRBV10-3 with TRBJ1-1, with D unresolved. The CDR3 sequence is 14 residues long. Germline CDR1 is ENHRY and CDR2 is SYGVKD. The V gene lost 1 base and the J gene lost 5 bases, with 11 bases spanning the gap. CDR3 bases: TGTGCCATCAGTGAGTTGGGGAGAAAGACTGAAGCTTTCTTT. Residues: CAISELGRKTEAFF.

The chain has TRBV5-4 and TRBJ2-7, with D tentatively TRBD1 (6 bases). Per germline, CDR1 SGHNT and CDR2 YYREEE (reference sequence). The germline V and J ends were trimmed by 4 bases and 1 base, with 9 bases remaining between them. CDR3 length equals 13 residues. CDR3 residues: CASSGGQSYEQYF. Here the CDR3 DNA reads TGTGCCAGCAGCGGGGGACAATCCTACGAGCAGTACTTC.